What follows are 31 T cell receptor beta chains derived from one specimen sequenced in a study of T cells in Graves' hyperthyroidism and ophthalmopathy (dated by TCRdb to between 2019 and 2020). The library was generated by multiplex PCR. Sequencer: Illumina HiSeq 2000. The TCR beta CDR3 regions were amplified from the RNA transcripts. For the first round of RT-PCR on the TCR CDR3, the HTBI primer set was used together with the Qiagen OneStep RT-PCR kit. TCRdb itself trimmed the public reads at Q25 with fastp, ran MiXCR and retained productive beta chains. When rows share a CDR3 protein, they turn into one entry using the most common DNA and genes. The sample profile shows 700,000 to 850,000 distinct CDR3 sequences; around a third of them were found once. In total, the top ten clones hold 30% to 40% of the sample. Sequences were obtained from blood. The receptors shown here come from a middle-aged woman with Graves' hyperthyroidism.

The J gene is TRBJ2-7, the V gene TRBV18; D possibly uses TRBD1 or TRBD2 (6 bases each). The CDR3 contains 13 residues. Germline V gene sequence: CDR1 KGHSH, CDR2 LQKENI. V gave up 3 bases and J gave up 5 bases, with 11 bases separating them. The CDR3 region is CASSPRDNNEQYF. Written as DNA, the CDR3 is TGTGCCAGCTCACCGCGGGACAACAACGAGCAGTACTTC. The whole variable domain, remainder taken from reference TRBV18 and TRBJ2-7, is NAGVMQNPRHLVRRRGQEARLRCSPMKGHSHVYWYRQLPEEGLKFMVYLQKENIIDESGMPKERFSAEFPKEGPSILRIQQVVRGDSAAYFCASSPRDNNEQYFGPGTRLTVT.

A note on this clonotype: The junction does not match germline at one end; this may be a read error. The V gene is TRBV7-3, the J gene TRBJ2-7; weak D call: TRBD2 (5 bases). CDR3 length equals 15 residues. Per germline, CDR1 SGHTA and CDR2 FQGTGA. Here the CDR3 DNA reads TGCGCCAGCAGCCAAAGAGGGAGTTCCTCCTACGAGCAGTACTTC. Translated, it gives CASSQRGSSSYEQYF. Full variable domain (missing parts from reference TRBV7-3 and TRBJ2-7): GAGVSQTPSNKVTEKGKYVELRCDPISGHTALYWYRQSLGQGPEFLIYFQGTGAADDSGLPNDRFFAVRPEGSVSTLKIQRTERGDSAVYLCASSQRGSSSYEQYFGPGTRLTVT.

The gene calls are TRBV7-2 and TRBJ2-7; a weak D match, TRBD1 (6 bases). The CDR3 is 14 residues long. Trimming left V 5 bases short and J 6 bases short, with 17 bases between. Germline CDR1 SGHTA, CDR2 FQGNSA. CDR3 DNA sequence: TGTGCCAGCAGCATAACCCTCACAGGGTTCGAGCAGTACTTC. Residues: CASSITLTGFEQYF.

This clonotype has at least ten counts. The chain has TRBV20-1 and TRBJ1-1; 10 bases line up with TRBD1. Germline loops: CDR1 DFQATT, CDR2 SNEGSKA (reference sequence). V lost 3 bases to trimming and J lost 3 bases; unmatched junction nucleotides: 10. This CDR3 comprises 16 residues. The CDR3 sequence is CSASPRQGAYDTEAFF. As DNA, the CDR3 is TGCAGTGCTAGTCCGCGACAGGGGGCGTACGACACTGAAGCTTTCTTT.

This clonotype was picked up many times. This chain joins TRBV7-2 and TRBJ1-5, with 12 bases that match TRBD1. Germline V CDR1 and CDR2: SGHTA, FQGNSA. The CDR3 is made up of 16 amino acids. Trimming at V came to 5 bases and at J to 5 bases, leaving 7 bases not matched to a gene. The CDR3 loop is CASSGGDRGRDQPQHF. The CDR3, as DNA: TGTGCCAGCAGCGGAGGGGACAGGGGGCGGGATCAGCCCCAGCATTTT.

The rearrangement joins TRBV11-2 to TRBJ1-1; D not resolved. V was shortened by 5 bases and J by 7 bases, with 14 bases between the two germline ends. Germline V lookup: CDR1 SGHAT, CDR2 FQNNGV. The CDR3 length is 13 residues. DNA of the CDR3: TGTGCCAGCAGCCAAGGGCAAAAGGATGAAGCTTTCTTT. Encoded protein: CASSQGQKDEAFF.

Comments on this clonotype: One end of the junction fails to match germline, which may point to a read error. The rearrangement links TRBV15 to TRBJ1-2; 11 nucleotides line up with TRBD1. Germline CDR1 LNHNV, CDR2 YYDKDF (reference sequence). CDR3 size: 16 residues. The CDR3 DNA follows: TGTGCCACCAGCAGGGACTCCGGGACAGGGGGTAATGGCTACATCTTC. It is translated as CATSRDSGTGGNGYIF.

The genes are TRBV29-1 and TRBJ1-2; 7 nucleotides agree with TRBD1. The CDR3 is made up of 12 amino acids. Germline V gene lookup returns CDR1 SQVTM and CDR2 ANQGSEA. V lost 8 bases, J lost 2 bases, and 5 bases stayed unmatched. The CDR3 loop is CSSTGQNYGYTF. The CDR3 DNA is TGCAGCAGTACGGGACAGAACTATGGCTACACCTTC. The whole variable domain, filled in from reference TRBV29-1 and TRBJ1-2, reads SAVISQKPSRDICQRGTSLTIQCQVDSQVTMMFWYRQQPGQSLTLIATANQGSEATYESGFVIDKFPISRPNLTFSTLTVSNMSPEDSSIYLCSSTGQNYGYTFGSGTRLTVV.

This clonotype occurred a few times. This chain links TRBV19 with TRBJ1-5; D perhaps matches TRBD1 (6 bases). Germline assignment: CDR1 LNHDA and CDR2 SQIVND (reference sequence). There are 15 residues in the CDR3. Trimming removed 9 bases at V and 2 bases at J, with 17 bases between. The CDR3 reads CASSGGASGNQPQHF. CDR3 DNA: TGTGCCAGCTCCGGGGGGGCGTCGGGCAATCAGCCCCAGCATTTT. Combining the CDR3 with reference TRBV19 and TRBJ1-5 gives the whole variable domain DGGITQSPKYLFRKEGQNVTLSCEQNLNHDAMYWYRQDPGQGLRLIYYSQIVNDFQKGDIAEGYSVSREKKESFPLTVTSAQKNPTAFYLCASSGGASGNQPQHFGDGTRLSIL.

The V gene is TRBV7-2, the J gene TRBJ2-5, with D possibly TRBD2 on 6 matching bases. V shed 5 bases and J shed 2 bases, with 27 bases lying between them. CDR1 is SGHTA, CDR2 FQGNSA, per germline. There are 19 residues in the CDR3. The CDR3 region is CASSAQWVGGTGRQETQYF. CDR3 nucleotide sequence: TGTGCCAGCAGCGCCCAATGGGTAGGAGGGACTGGTAGGCAAGAGACCCAGTACTTC.

In its sample, this clonotype was seen once. Just one base apart from a much larger clone, this may be a read error. V usage is TRBV24-1 and J usage is TRBJ1-6; D unresolved. The J call could be wrong; TRBJ1-5 is a better fit for the DNA end. The CDR3 covers 12 residues. Germline V gene lookup returns CDR1 KGHDR and CDR2 SFDVKD. The CDR3 sequence: CATRETNQPQHF. The CDR3 region has the DNA TGTGCCACCAGGGAAACTAATCAGCCCCAGCATTTT.

V gene TRBV6-5 combines with J gene TRBJ2-3; D is uncertain. V lost 0 bases, J lost 5 bases, and 6 bases lay in between. The CDR3 has 13 residues. The germline CDR1 and CDR2 sequences are MNHEY and SVGAGI. The CDR3 sequence: CASSYSIKDTQYF. The CDR3 DNA follows: TGTGCCAGCAGTTACTCGATTAAAGATACGCAGTATTTT.

The rearrangement links TRBV7-2 to TRBJ1-5; TRBD1 is a possible D gene (6 bases). Germline CDR1 reads SGHTA; CDR2 reads FQGNSA. This CDR3 contains 14 residues. The ends were cut back, 3 bases at V and 11 bases at J, with 17 bases in the middle. For the CDR3, the DNA is TGTGCCAGCAGCTTGGGAACAGGGCTCGAGACCCAGCATTTT. Its translation is CASSLGTGLETQHF.

This CDR3 reads CASSEWGGFQETQYF. The CDR3 nucleotides read TGTGCCAGCAGTGAATGGGGGGGATTTCAGGAGACCCAGTACTTC. The V gene is TRBV25-1, the J gene TRBJ2-5; 7 nucleotides line up with TRBD2. CDR1 MGHDK and CDR2 SYGVNS come from the germline V gene. The V and J ends lost 1 base and 5 bases, in that order; junction bases with no gene match: 7. This CDR3 contains 15 residues.

About this clonotype itself: This could be a read error, since a much larger clone is one nucleotide away. The V and J genes are TRBV29-1 and TRBJ2-2; the D is unclear. From germline, CDR1 is SQVTM and CDR2 ANQGSEA. Trimming stripped 5 bases from V and 3 bases from J, with 13 bases between. The CDR3 is 14 amino acids. The CDR3 DNA sequence: TGCAGCGTTACAACAGCCACGGACACCGGGGAGCTGTTTTTT. This gives the protein CSVTTATDTGELFF.

The chain uses TRBV11-2 and TRBJ1-2, with D hard to call. CDR1 SGHAT and CDR2 FQNNGV come from the germline V gene. The CDR3 runs to 15 residues. V lost 3 bases and J 2 bases, leaving 13 bases between the germline ends. CDR3 amino acids: CASSLGLAENYGYTF. The CDR3, as DNA: TGTGCCAGCAGCTTGGGTCTGGCAGAAAACTATGGCTACACCTTC.

This clonotype showed up just a few times. CDR3 amino acids: CASRGTIRREQYF. The CDR3 DNA follows: TGTGCCAGCAGGGGGACAATTCGGCGCGAGCAGTACTTC. The V call is TRBV12-3 or TRBV12-4, the J call TRBJ2-7; tentative D call: TRBD1 (6 bases). V dropped 6 bases and J dropped 6 bases, with 15 bases sitting between them. CDR3 length: 13 residues.

There are a few counts of this clonotype. This rearrangement joins TRBV27 to TRBJ1-5; tentatively, D is TRBD1 (5 bases). Looked up from germline, CDR1 is MNHEY and CDR2 is SMNVEV (reference sequence). The CDR3 totals 13 residues. Trimming took off 5 bases at V and 6 bases at J, with 11 bases between the two ends. The CDR3: CASSTGIFQPQHF. The CDR3 DNA reads TGTGCCAGCAGTACAGGAATCTTTCAGCCCCAGCATTTT.

In its sample, this clonotype was seen many times. The genes are TRBV29-1 and TRBJ2-7; D gene ambiguous. Trimming pared 0 bases from V and 0 bases from J, leaving 6 bases between. This CDR3 comprises 13 residues. Germline loops: CDR1 SQVTM, CDR2 ANQGSEA. CDR3 sequence: CSVEDRTSYEQYF. The CDR3 nucleotides are TGCAGCGTTGAAGACAGGACCTCCTACGAGCAGTACTTC.

The chain is built from TRBV4-1 and TRBJ1-4; TRBD1 is a possible D gene (6 bases). Between the trimmed V and J ends, which lost 4 bases and 5 bases, there was a span of 20 bases. The CDR3 covers 17 residues. Germline V gives CDR1 MGHRA, CDR2 YSYEKL. CDR3 in amino acids: CASSLTGLGRSNEKLFF. For the CDR3, the DNA is TGCGCCAGCAGCCTTACAGGGTTGGGTCGATCAAATGAAAAACTGTTTTTT.

The chain joins TRBV12-3 or TRBV12-4 to TRBJ1-1; TRBD1 aligns across 7 bases. The CDR3 covers 14 residues. The junction had 4 bases not matched to a gene; V was cut back by 6 bases and J by 0 bases. The CDR3 nucleotides are TGTGCCAGCAGGGGGGACAGCATGAACACTGAAGCTTTCTTT. Its protein product is CASRGDSMNTEAFF.

This sequence joins TRBV6-5 and TRBJ1-5, with 7 bases identical to TRBD1. Trimming removed 6 bases from V and 10 bases from J; junction bases left unmatched: 9. Germline V CDR1 and CDR2: MNHEY, SVGAGI. This CDR3 is built from 13 residues. Here the CDR3 reads CASSPGQALPQHF. CDR3 DNA sequence: TGTGCCAGCAGCCCCGGACAGGCCCTCCCCCAGCATTTT.

This clonotype was counted many times. V gene TRBV9 combines with J gene TRBJ2-7; D gene ambiguous. With 8 bases removed from V and 0 bases from J, the gap between germline ends came to 6 bases. The CDR3 loop spans 11 amino acids. Germline-derived CDR1 and CDR2 are SGDLS and YYNGEE. For the CDR3, the DNA is TGTGCCAGGACGATCTCCTACGAGCAGTACTTC. Residues: CARTISYEQYF.

In this sample, this clonotype turned up a few times. The chain recombines TRBV20-1 with TRBJ1-2; 10 positions match TRBD1. This CDR3 is built from 13 residues. CDR1 DFQATT and CDR2 SNEGSKA come from the germline V gene (reference sequence). Germline trimming cut 1 base from V and 6 bases from J; bases unmatched to any gene: 2. This chain's CDR3 is CSARGQGAHGYTF. In DNA form, the CDR3 reads TGCAGTGCTAGAGGACAGGGGGCGCATGGCTACACCTTC.

This clonotype was observed at least ten times. V and J are TRBV2 and TRBJ1-2; no firm D call. CDR3 length equals 10 residues. The ends were cut back, 8 bases at V and 5 bases at J, with 6 bases in the middle. Germline V gives CDR1 SNHLY, CDR2 FYNNEI. The chain's CDR3 is CASQEYGYTF. CDR3 nucleotide sequence: TGTGCCAGCCAGGAGTATGGCTACACCTTC.

The chain carries TRBV28 and TRBJ2-7; 7 positions match TRBD2. The germline V gene encodes CDR1 MDHEN and CDR2 SYDVKM. This CDR3 is 12 amino acids long. The junction had 3 bases not matched to a gene; V was cut back by 7 bases and J by 3 bases. The DNA for the CDR3 is TGTGCCAGCAACGGCGGGAGCTACGAGCAGTACTTC. It translates to CASNGGSYEQYF.

This clonotype showed up many times. The chain is built from TRBV4-3 and TRBJ1-6; D perhaps matches TRBD1 (5 bases). CDR1 and CDR2 from the germline V gene are LGHNA and YSLEER. Deletions cut 4 bases from V and 7 bases from J, with 14 bases between. This CDR3 spans 15 amino acids. CDR3 protein: CASSPRAPGNSPLHF. CDR3 in DNA: TGCGCCAGCAGCCCCCGTGCGCCAGGGAATTCACCCCTCCACTTT.

In this sample, this clonotype turned up many times. The chain uses TRBV7-2 and TRBJ1-6; a weak D match, TRBD1 (5 bases). Per germline, CDR1 SGHTA and CDR2 FQGNSA. The CDR3 has 13 amino acids. The V end was cut by 2 bases, the J end by 9 bases, with 8 bases between. CDR3 in DNA: TGTGCCAGCAGCTTAACCGGGGGTTCACCCCTCCACTTT. The encoded protein is CASSLTGGSPLHF.

The chain recombines TRBV10-3 with TRBJ2-2, with TRBD1 matching over 8 bases. CDR1 is ENHRY, CDR2 SYGVKD, per germline. The CDR3 totals 16 residues. With V trimmed by 4 bases and J by 7 bases, 11 bases remained unmatched. This CDR3 reads CAISVEGVDRDGELFF. As DNA, the CDR3 is TGTGCCATCAGTGTTGAGGGAGTGGACAGGGACGGGGAGCTGTTTTTT.

In its sample, this clonotype was seen many times. CDR3 residues: CSATYGLAATYEQYF. The CDR3 DNA sequence: TGCAGTGCTACCTACGGACTAGCGGCTACCTACGAGCAGTACTTC. V is TRBV20-1 and J is TRBJ2-7; TRBD2 agrees at 10 bases. V dropped 4 bases and J dropped 2; count of bases not matched to a gene: 8. Per the germline V gene, CDR1 is DFQATT and CDR2 is SNEGSKA (reference sequence). The CDR3 has 15 residues.

The chain links TRBV12-3 or TRBV12-4 to TRBJ2-7, with D possibly matching TRBD2 (5 bases). The J call may be faulty, since TRBJ2-1 better matches the DNA end. This CDR3 is 12 amino acids long. In nucleotides, the CDR3 is TGTGCCAGCAGTTCGACGGGAAATGAGCAGTTCTTC. Its protein is CASSSTGNEQFF.